The clone carrying this T cell receptor (beta chain) was observed a single time. These data belong to a study of shared T cell receptors in the human thymus. Trimming stripped 7 bases from V and 5 bases from J, with 15 bases between. Looked up from germline, CDR1 is SNHLY and CDR2 is FYNNEI. There are 14 residues in the CDR3. Here immunoSEQ multiplex PCR was the method, and the copy in TCRdb shows in-frame clones only, minus some. Found here are around 68,000 clones, roughly 96% of them singletons; the top ten hold approximately 0.035%. This clonotype originated in a human donor. The chain recombines TRBV2 with TRBJ2-1; weak D call: TRBD2 (7 bases). The sequenced sample consisted of thymocytes. The CDR3 DNA reads TGTGCCAGCACACGCGGGGGCCTTGACAATGAGCAGTTCTTC. This sequence encodes CASTRGGLDNEQFF.